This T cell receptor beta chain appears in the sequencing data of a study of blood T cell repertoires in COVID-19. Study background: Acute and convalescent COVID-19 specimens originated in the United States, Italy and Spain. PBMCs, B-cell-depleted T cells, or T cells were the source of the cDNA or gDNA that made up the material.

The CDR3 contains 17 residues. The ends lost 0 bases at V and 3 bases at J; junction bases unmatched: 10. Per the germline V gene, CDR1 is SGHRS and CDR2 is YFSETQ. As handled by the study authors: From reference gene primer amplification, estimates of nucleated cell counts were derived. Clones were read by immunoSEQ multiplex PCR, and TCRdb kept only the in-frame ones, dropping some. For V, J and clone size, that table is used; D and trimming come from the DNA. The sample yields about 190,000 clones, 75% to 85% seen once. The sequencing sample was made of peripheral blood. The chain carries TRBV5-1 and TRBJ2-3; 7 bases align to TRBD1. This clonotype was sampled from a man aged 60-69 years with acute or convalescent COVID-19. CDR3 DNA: TGCGCCAGCAGCTTGGCTTTGCTCCTGACAGGGACAGATACGCAGTATTTT. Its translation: CASSLALLLTGTDTQYF. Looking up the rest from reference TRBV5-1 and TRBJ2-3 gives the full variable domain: KAGVTQTPRYLIKTRGQQVTLSCSPISGHRSVSWYQQTPGQGLQFLFEYFSETQRNKGNFPGRFSGRQFSNSRSEMNVSTLELGDSALYLCASSLALLLTGTDTQYFGPGTRLTVL.